The 13 T cell receptor beta chains below all came from one sample that was sequenced in a study of control samples from healthy donors and cancer patients. Sequenced by immunoSEQ multiplex PCR; TCRdb stores in-frame clones only, minus some. The sample holds 150,000 to 200,000 clones, 90% seen once. Sequenced sample: blood. The receptor set was obtained from a woman aged 45 to 65 in good health.

The chain uses TRBV28 and TRBJ1-1; possibly TRBD1 for D (5 bases). Between the trimmed V and J ends, which lost 6 bases and 0 bases, there was a span of 14 bases. Germline values: CDR1 MDHEN, CDR2 SYDVKM. The CDR3 is made up of 15 amino acids. CDR3 residues: CASSTMGDLNTEAFF. The CDR3 region has the DNA TGTGCCAGCAGCACAATGGGGGACTTGAACACTGAAGCTTTCTTT.

The rearrangement uses TRBV7-2 and TRBJ2-7; D remains unclear. The germline gives CDR1 SGHTA, CDR2 FQGNSA. The V end lost 0 bases, the J end lost 0 bases, and 9 bases lay between the germline ends. CDR3 length: 15 amino acids. CDR3 in amino acids: CASSLAGEVSYEQYF. The DNA for the CDR3 is TGTGCCAGCAGCTTAGCCGGTGAGGTCTCCTACGAGCAGTACTTC.

The V and J genes are TRBV9 and TRBJ1-6; D is ambiguous. The V gene's germline CDR1 is SGDLS and CDR2 YYNGEE. This CDR3 is built from 12 residues. The V gene lost 0 bases and the J gene lost 7 bases, with 2 bases spanning the gap. The CDR3 loop is CASSVGNSPLHF. DNA of the CDR3: TGTGCCAGCAGCGTAGGAAATTCACCCCTCCACTTT.

The V gene is TRBV28, the J gene TRBJ1-2; D is ambiguous. The CDR3 loop spans 15 amino acids. V lost 3 bases, J lost 4 bases, and 15 bases lay in between. Germline V gene sequence: CDR1 MDHEN, CDR2 SYDVKM. The CDR3 spells CASSFPSTLSYGYTF. CDR3 bases: TGTGCCAGCAGTTTCCCCAGCACGTTGAGCTATGGCTACACCTTC.

This chain connects TRBV29-1 to TRBJ2-7; 8 bases match TRBD1. Per germline, CDR1 SQVTM and CDR2 ANQGSEA. There are 15 residues in the CDR3. J lost 1 base, V lost 7 bases, and 12 bases had no gene match. The CDR3, as DNA: TGCAGCGCACGCTTGGGGACAGGTGTTTCCTACGAGCAGTACTTC. Its protein product is CSARLGTGVSYEQYF.

The CDR3 region is CASSLKGQGLKSNQPQHF. In nucleotides, the CDR3 is TGTGCCAGCAGTTTAAAGGGACAGGGTCTGAAGAGCAATCAGCCCCAGCATTTT. The chain recombines TRBV27 with TRBJ1-5; 9 bases match TRBD1. Germline assignment: CDR1 MNHEY and CDR2 SMNVEV (reference sequence). The J segment lost 1 base and the V segment lost 2 bases, leaving 9 bases of the junction unmatched. This CDR3 is 18 amino acids long.

J is TRBJ2-7 and V is TRBV7-2, with D maybe TRBD1 (6 bases). Trimming took off 5 bases at V and 7 bases at J, with 15 bases between the two ends. Germline CDR1 and CDR2: SGHTA and FQGNSA. CDR3 length: 13 residues. CDR3 protein: CASSPDRIREQYF. The CDR3 DNA is TGTGCCAGCAGCCCCGACAGGATACGGGAGCAGTACTTC.

The J gene is TRBJ2-1, the V gene TRBV9; 8 bases line up with TRBD2. CDR1 and CDR2 from the germline V gene are SGDLS and YYNGEE. CDR3 length: 15 amino acids. V gave up 4 bases and J gave up 4 bases; unmatched junction bases: 7. The CDR3 here is CASSRGGHSYNEQFF. The CDR3 bases are TGTGCCAGCAGCCGGGGGGGGCACTCTTACAATGAGCAGTTCTTC.

Many counts were recorded for this clone. The rearrangement joins TRBV7-3 to TRBJ2-2; 7 nucleotides align to TRBD2. The CDR3 is made up of 17 amino acids. The germline V gene has CDR1 SGHTA and CDR2 FQGTGA. V was clipped by 2 bases and J by 0 bases; unmatched bases: 6. The CDR3 region is CASSLWGGSPNTGELFF. CDR3 nucleotide sequence: TGTGCCAGCAGCTTATGGGGCGGGAGTCCGAACACCGGGGAGCTGTTTTTT.

CDR3 in amino acids: CASSYAQGVNTEAFF. The CDR3, as DNA: TGTGCCAGCAGTTACGCGCAGGGAGTGAACACTGAAGCTTTCTTT. The chain links TRBV6-5 to TRBJ1-1; possible D gene TRBD1, 5 bases. The V end lost 2 bases, the J end lost 0 bases, and 10 bases lay between the germline ends. The germline gives CDR1 MNHEY, CDR2 SVGAGI. This CDR3 region has 15 residues.

This sequence joins TRBV2 and TRBJ1-2; the D is unclear. V was cut by 7 bases and J by 4 bases, with 25 bases left in between. The CDR3 sequence is 17 residues long. The germline V gene encodes CDR1 SNHLY and CDR2 FYNNEI. CDR3 in amino acids: CASMSPWSPRSIYGYTF. The DNA for the CDR3 is TGTGCCAGCATGTCCCCCTGGTCCCCTAGGTCTATCTATGGCTACACCTTC.

The chain links TRBV30 to TRBJ1-5; D is undetermined. The CDR3 is made up of 15 amino acids. The germline CDR1 and CDR2 sequences are GTSNPN and SVGIG (reference sequence). V was cut by 0 bases and J by 5 bases, with 14 bases left in between. CDR3 in amino acids: CAWSVPGSPHQPQHF. The CDR3 DNA reads as TGTGCCTGGAGTGTCCCCGGATCCCCCCATCAGCCCCAGCATTTT.

The chain has TRBV12-2 and TRBJ1-5. TRBV12-2 is tagged as a pseudogene. This CDR3 has 17 residues. The CDR3 reads CASRFPCPTGPEQPQHF. CDR3 coding DNA: TGTGCAAGTCGCTTTCCGTGCCCTACCGGACCGGAACAGCCCCAGCATTTT.